This TCR beta chain is from a study of blood T cell repertoires in COVID-19. The CDR3 loop spans 14 amino acids. Germline V CDR1 and CDR2: MRHNA, SNTAGT. Unmatched junction bases numbered 3, after V lost 0 bases and J lost 6 bases. Sequencing was performed with immunoSEQ multiplex PCR; in TCRdb, only in-frame clones are kept and a portion is missing. The repertoire holds some 180,000 clones, with 80% as singletons. The TCR sequence derives from a man aged 55 to 70 who had been exposed to COVID-19. The chain recombines TRBV6-4 with TRBJ1-1; 8 bases map to TRBD1. The sequenced sample was PBMCs or T cells enriched from blood (not recorded which). CDR3 nucleotides: TGTGCCAGCAGTGACTCGGACAGGGCGTCTGAAGCTTTCTTT. Encoded protein: CASSDSDRASEAFF.